A single sample gave rise to the 27 T cell receptor beta chains below, sequenced in a study of blood T cell repertoires in COVID-19. Produced via immunoSEQ multiplex PCR; TCRdb's table is partial and in-frame only. The table lists about 280,000 clones, over 75% of them singletons. The material sequenced was peripheral blood. The source is a human donor in a cohort sampled during active COVID-19.

CDR3 coding DNA: TGTGCCAGCAGCCCCTTAGCGGGTAGAGAGACCCAGTACTTC. Translated: CASSPLAGRETQYF. The chain links TRBV3-1 (or the pseudogene TRBV3-2) to TRBJ2-5, with 7 bases that match TRBD2. The junction had 6 bases not matched to a gene; V was cut back by 4 bases and J by 4 bases. The CDR3 spans 14 residues. CDR1 and CDR2 (germline): LGHDT, YNNKEL (reference sequence).

The chain uses TRBV18 and TRBJ1-4; D ambiguous. This CDR3 region has 16 residues. Looked up from germline, CDR1 is KGHSH and CDR2 is LQKENI. V shed 3 bases and J shed 3 bases, with 14 bases lying between them. The DNA of the CDR3 is TGTGCCAGCTCACCTTCTGAGGGCGTGGCTAATGAAAAACTGTTTTTT. Protein product: CASSPSEGVANEKLFF. Combining the CDR3 with reference TRBV18 and TRBJ1-4 gives the whole variable domain NAGVMQNPRHLVRRRGQEARLRCSPMKGHSHVYWYRQLPEEGLKFMVYLQKENIIDESGMPKERFSAEFPKEGPSILRIQQVVRGDSAAYFCASSPSEGVANEKLFFGSGTQLSVL.

The CDR3 region is CASSFRGGGLNEQFF. CDR3 bases: TGTGCCAGCAGCTTTAGGGGAGGGGGTCTCAATGAGCAGTTCTTC. V usage is TRBV11-2 and J usage is TRBJ2-1, with a weak D call TRBD2 (7 bases). Germline V gene lookup returns CDR1 SGHAT and CDR2 FQNNGV. This CDR3 spans 15 amino acids. V gave up 3 bases and J gave up 6 bases, with 15 bases separating them.

V and J are TRBV6-6 and TRBJ2-2; the D gene is possibly TRBD2 (6 bases). The CDR3 covers 14 residues. Deletions cut 6 bases from V and 0 bases from J, with 8 bases between. From germline, CDR1 is MNHNY and CDR2 SVGAGI (reference sequence). The CDR3 protein is CASSRLANTGELFF. For the CDR3, the DNA is TGTGCCAGCAGCCGACTAGCGAACACCGGGGAGCTGTTTTTT.

The chain links TRBV7-2 to TRBJ1-5, with 9 positions matching TRBD1. From germline, CDR1 is SGHTA and CDR2 FQGNSA. The J segment lost 4 bases and the V segment lost 5 bases, leaving 6 bases of the junction unmatched. The CDR3 is 15 amino acids. CDR3 nucleotides: TGTGCCAGCAGCGCGGTGACAGGGGGAAATCAGCCCCAGCATTTT. Translating it yields CASSAVTGGNQPQHF.

This chain connects TRBV4-3 to TRBJ2-1, with TRBD1 matching 9 bases. The CDR3 contains 19 residues. The germline gives CDR1 LGHNA, CDR2 YSLEER. V shed 3 bases, J shed 1 base, and the junction held 13 bases outside the gene matches. CDR3 nucleotide sequence: TGCGCCAGCAGCCACCAATACAGGGGGCGGTTACAGTCCTACAATGAGCAGTTCTTC. Encoded protein: CASSHQYRGRLQSYNEQFF.

The J gene is TRBJ1-3, the V gene TRBV7-8; D unclear. With 5 bases removed from V and 5 bases from J, the gap between germline ends came to 4 bases. Germline CDR1 is SGHVS and CDR2 is FQNEAQ. This CDR3 contains 11 residues. The CDR3 spells CASSLRNTIYF. The CDR3, as DNA: TGTGCCAGCAGCCTCAGAAACACCATATATTTT.

The V gene is TRBV29-1, the J gene TRBJ2-5; the D gene is possibly TRBD2 (6 bases). The germline V gene encodes CDR1 SQVTM and CDR2 ANQGSEA. There are 12 residues in the CDR3. The CDR3 loop is CRAGNNKETQYF. CDR3 bases: TGCAGAGCGGGTAATAATAAAGAGACCCAGTACTTC.

V and J are TRBV5-1 and TRBJ2-1; D unresolved. Trimming pared 0 bases from V and 3 bases from J, leaving 4 bases between. CDR3 size: 13 residues. The V gene's germline CDR1 is SGHRS and CDR2 YFSETQ. The CDR3 DNA is TGCGCCAGCAGCTTGGTAGACTACAATGAGCAGTTCTTC. Protein sequence: CASSLVDYNEQFF.

The genes are TRBV28 and TRBJ1-5; TRBD1 aligns across 8 bases. The CDR3 sequence is 16 residues long. The V gene end was trimmed by 7 bases and the J gene end by 0 bases; junction bases not matched to a gene: 8. The germline gives CDR1 MDHEN, CDR2 SYDVKM. The CDR3 reads CASNRDRSSSNQPQHF. In DNA, the CDR3 is TGTGCCAGCAACCGGGACAGGTCCTCTAGCAATCAGCCCCAGCATTTT.

V and J are TRBV18 and TRBJ1-2; no clear D gene. V was trimmed by 2 bases and J by 6 bases, leaving 10 bases between them. Germline CDR1 is KGHSH and CDR2 is LQKENI. This CDR3 has 13 residues. CDR3 in amino acids: CASSPEARHGYTF. As DNA, the CDR3 is TGTGCCAGCTCACCAGAGGCGAGACATGGCTACACCTTC.

CDR3 sequence: CASGNLYEQYF. For the CDR3, the DNA is TGTGCCAGCGGCAACCTTTACGAGCAGTACTTC. This chain connects TRBV5-4 to TRBJ2-7; D remains unclear. The V and J ends lost 7 bases and 4 bases respectively, with 9 bases between them. This CDR3 is 11 amino acids long. From germline, CDR1 is SGHNT and CDR2 YYREEE (reference sequence).

This clone was observed a single time. The chain couples TRBV3-1 (or the pseudogene TRBV3-2) to TRBJ2-1; D is perhaps TRBD2 (5 bases). There are 14 residues in the CDR3. Trimming cost V 0 bases and J 8 bases, with 11 bases left between them. Germline CDR1 and CDR2: LGHDT and YNNKEL (reference sequence). The CDR3 DNA sequence: TGTGCCAGCAGCCAAGACGGGCTAGCCTATGAGCAGTTCTTC. Translated, it gives CASSQDGLAYEQFF.

The chain links TRBV6-5 to TRBJ2-7, with a possible D match to TRBD1 (5 bases). The CDR3 sequence is 14 residues long. Trimming took 0 bases from V and 2 from J, leaving 8 bases between them. Germline CDR1 and CDR2: MNHEY and SVGAGI. The CDR3 coding sequence is TGTGCCAGCAGTTACTCGACAGTTACCTACGAGCAGTACTTC. Protein sequence: CASSYSTVTYEQYF.

CDR3 region: CASRPGGGEQFF. CDR3 DNA: TGTGCCAGCAGGCCCGGGGGGGGTGAGCAGTTCTTC. This chain uses TRBV6-5 with TRBJ2-1; 8 positions agree with TRBD2. The CDR3 totals 12 residues. V shed 6 bases and J 9 bases; nucleotides not matched to a gene: 4. Germline assignment: CDR1 MNHEY and CDR2 SVGAGI.

J is TRBJ2-1 and V is TRBV5-1, with TRBD1 identical over 8 bases. The V gene end was trimmed by 0 bases and the J gene end by 4 bases; junction bases not matched to a gene: 3. Germline CDR1 is SGHRS and CDR2 is YFSETQ. The CDR3 consists of 15 residues. The CDR3 is CASSLAQGAYNEQFF. For the CDR3, the DNA is TGCGCCAGCAGCTTGGCTCAGGGGGCATACAATGAGCAGTTCTTC.

This rearrangement joins TRBV15 to TRBJ2-6; 7 positions match TRBD1. J gave up 1 base and V 2 bases, and 2 bases lay outside the gene matches. The CDR3 runs to 16 residues. Per germline, CDR1 LNHNV and CDR2 YYDKDF (reference sequence). CDR3 DNA sequence: TGTGCCACCAGCAGAAGACAGGGATCTGGGGCCAACGTCCTGACTTTC. It specifies CATSRRQGSGANVLTF.

V usage is TRBV6-1 and J usage is TRBJ1-2; a weak D match, TRBD1 (6 bases). Trimming took 2 bases from V and 8 from J, leaving 12 bases between them. From germline, CDR1 is MNHNS and CDR2 SASEGT. This CDR3 spans 13 amino acids. The CDR3: CASSEIGGQGYTF. The CDR3 DNA follows: TGTGCCAGCAGTGAAATAGGGGGTCAAGGCTACACCTTC.

The chain carries TRBV20-1 and TRBJ2-5; a possible D gene is TRBD1 (6 bases). The CDR3 length is 12 residues. V gave up 3 bases and J gave up 5 bases, with 10 bases separating them. From germline, CDR1 is DFQATT and CDR2 SNEGSKA (reference sequence). CDR3 DNA sequence: TGCAGTGCTAGTAGACAGGCGGAGACCCAGTACTTC. This encodes CSASRQAETQYF.

The chain uses TRBV5-4 and TRBJ1-6, with TRBD1 matching over 7 bases. CDR3 length: 15 residues. Germline V gene data show CDR1 as SGHNT and CDR2 as YYREEE (reference sequence). V lost 3 bases to trimming and J lost 7 bases; unmatched junction nucleotides: 7. CDR3 loop: CASSSKDRTNSPLHF. CDR3 nucleotide sequence: TGTGCCAGCAGCTCGAAGGACAGGACAAATTCACCCCTCCACTTT.

The CDR3 bases are TGTGCCATCACCGAGGGACTAGCGGGAGGCTACGAGCAGTACTTC. Translating gives CAITEGLAGGYEQYF. The chain links TRBV10-3 to TRBJ2-7; TRBD2 aligns across 15 bases. J was trimmed by 3 bases and V by 7 bases; bases with no gene match: 4. This CDR3 has 15 amino acids. The V gene's germline CDR1 is ENHRY and CDR2 SYGVKD.

The DNA for the CDR3 is TGCGCCAGCAGCCAAGGGTTATCTAGCGGGAGTATATTGACCGGGGAGCTGTTTTTT. Amino acids: CASSQGLSSGSILTGELFF. The chain recombines TRBV4-3 with TRBJ2-2; 10 positions agree with TRBD2. The CDR3 consists of 19 residues. Germline loops: CDR1 LGHNA, CDR2 YSLEER. J gave up 5 bases and V 1 base, and 13 bases lay outside the gene matches.

This sequence joins TRBV5-1 and TRBJ2-7; D remains unclear. V lost 0 bases and J lost 4, with 11 bases in between. The CDR3 contains 14 residues. Germline CDR1 and CDR2: SGHRS and YFSETQ. Here the CDR3 reads CASSLGGGVYEQYF. CDR3 DNA: TGCGCCAGCAGCTTGGGAGGCGGAGTTTACGAGCAGTACTTC.

The J gene is TRBJ1-2, the V gene TRBV6-5; no clear D. Germline V gene lookup returns CDR1 MNHEY and CDR2 SVGAGI. The CDR3 contains 14 residues. The germline V and J ends were trimmed by 4 bases and 6 bases, with 15 bases remaining between them. CDR3 region: CASSFPTLRNGYTF. The CDR3 DNA is TGTGCCAGCAGTTTTCCGACCCTGCGGAATGGCTACACCTTC.

CDR3 amino acids: CASCSSGMNTEAFF. For the CDR3, the DNA is TGTGCCAGCTGTAGCTCGGGTATGAACACTGAAGCTTTCTTT. V is TRBV2 and J is TRBJ1-1; the D is unclear. The CDR3 consists of 14 residues. V was pared by 8 bases and J by 0 bases, with 13 bases between. The germline V gene has CDR1 SNHLY and CDR2 FYNNEI.

This clone was counted once. The genes are TRBV30 and TRBJ1-6, with 8 bases identical to TRBD1. Germline V gene sequence: CDR1 GTSNPN, CDR2 SVGIG (reference sequence). V shed 0 bases and J 10 bases; nucleotides not matched to a gene: 5. This CDR3 has 14 amino acids. The CDR3, as DNA: TGTGCCTGGAGTGTGGCAGGGGGCCAATCACCCCTCCACTTT. This encodes CAWSVAGGQSPLHF.

V and J are TRBV19 and TRBJ2-2; D not resolved. Germline V lookup: CDR1 LNHDA, CDR2 SQIVND (reference sequence). Deletions cut 2 bases from V and 3 bases from J, with 10 bases between. This CDR3 has 15 residues. DNA for the CDR3: TGTGCCAGTAGTATAACCAGTGCGGACACCGGGGAGCTGTTTTTT. The encoded protein is CASSITSADTGELFF.